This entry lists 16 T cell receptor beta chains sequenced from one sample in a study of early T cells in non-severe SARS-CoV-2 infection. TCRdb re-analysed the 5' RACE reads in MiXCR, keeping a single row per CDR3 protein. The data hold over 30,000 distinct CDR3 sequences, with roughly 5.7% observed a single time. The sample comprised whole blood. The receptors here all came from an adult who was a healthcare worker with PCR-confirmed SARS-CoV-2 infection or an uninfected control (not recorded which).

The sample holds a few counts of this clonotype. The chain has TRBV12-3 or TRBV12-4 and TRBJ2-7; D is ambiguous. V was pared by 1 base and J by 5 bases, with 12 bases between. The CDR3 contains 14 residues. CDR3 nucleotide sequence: TGTGCCAGCAGTTTAGAGGATCTCCTCCACGAGCAGTACTTC. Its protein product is CASSLEDLLHEQYF.

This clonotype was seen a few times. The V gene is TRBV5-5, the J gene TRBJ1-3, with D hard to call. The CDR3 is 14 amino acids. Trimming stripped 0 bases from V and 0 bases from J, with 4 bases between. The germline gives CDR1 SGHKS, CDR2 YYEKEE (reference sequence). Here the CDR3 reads CASSLALSGNTIYF. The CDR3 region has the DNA TGTGCCAGCAGCTTGGCTCTCTCTGGAAACACCATATATTTT.

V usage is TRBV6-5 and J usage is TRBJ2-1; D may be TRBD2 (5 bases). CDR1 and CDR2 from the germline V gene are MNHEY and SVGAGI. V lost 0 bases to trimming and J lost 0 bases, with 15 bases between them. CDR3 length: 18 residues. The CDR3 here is CASSYSSERKSSYNEQFF. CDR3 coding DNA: TGTGCCAGCAGTTACTCTTCGGAGCGGAAGAGCTCCTACAATGAGCAGTTCTTC.

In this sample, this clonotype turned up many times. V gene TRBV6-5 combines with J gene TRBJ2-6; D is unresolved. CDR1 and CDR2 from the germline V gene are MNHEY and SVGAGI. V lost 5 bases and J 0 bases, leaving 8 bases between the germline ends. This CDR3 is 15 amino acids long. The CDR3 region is CASSKAISGANVLTF. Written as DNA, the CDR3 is TGTGCCAGCAGTAAAGCGATCTCTGGGGCCAACGTCCTGACTTTC.

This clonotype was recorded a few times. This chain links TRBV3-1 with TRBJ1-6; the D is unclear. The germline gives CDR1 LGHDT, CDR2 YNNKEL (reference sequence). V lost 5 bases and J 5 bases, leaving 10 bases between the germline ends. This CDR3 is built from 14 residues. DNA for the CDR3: TGTGCCAGCAGCGGACGGTCCCATAATTCACCCCTCCACTTT. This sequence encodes CASSGRSHNSPLHF.

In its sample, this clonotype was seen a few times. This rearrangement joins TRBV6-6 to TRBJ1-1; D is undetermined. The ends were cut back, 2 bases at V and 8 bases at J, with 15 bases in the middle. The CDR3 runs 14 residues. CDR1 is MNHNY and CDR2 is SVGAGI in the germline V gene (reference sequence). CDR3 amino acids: CASSYGRSVGEAFF. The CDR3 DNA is TGTGCCAGCAGTTACGGCAGGTCGGTTGGAGAAGCTTTCTTT.

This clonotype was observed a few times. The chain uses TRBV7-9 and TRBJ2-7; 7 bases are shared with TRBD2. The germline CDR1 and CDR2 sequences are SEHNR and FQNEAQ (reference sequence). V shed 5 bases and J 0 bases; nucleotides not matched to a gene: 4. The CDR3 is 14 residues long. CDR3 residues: CASSATSTSYEQYF. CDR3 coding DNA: TGTGCCAGCAGCGCGACTAGCACCTCCTACGAGCAGTACTTC.

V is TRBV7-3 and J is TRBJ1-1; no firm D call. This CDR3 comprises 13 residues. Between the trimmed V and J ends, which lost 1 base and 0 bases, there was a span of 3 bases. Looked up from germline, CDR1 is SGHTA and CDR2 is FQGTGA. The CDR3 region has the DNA TGTGCCAGCAGCTTAATGGTGAACACTGAAGCTTTCTTT. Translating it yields CASSLMVNTEAFF.

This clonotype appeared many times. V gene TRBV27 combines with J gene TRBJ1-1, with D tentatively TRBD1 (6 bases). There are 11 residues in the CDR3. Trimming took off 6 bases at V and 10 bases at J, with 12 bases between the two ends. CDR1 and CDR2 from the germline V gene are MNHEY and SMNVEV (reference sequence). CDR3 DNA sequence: TGTGCCAGCAGGGGCGGGGGGGCAGCTTTCTTT. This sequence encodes CASRGGGAAFF.

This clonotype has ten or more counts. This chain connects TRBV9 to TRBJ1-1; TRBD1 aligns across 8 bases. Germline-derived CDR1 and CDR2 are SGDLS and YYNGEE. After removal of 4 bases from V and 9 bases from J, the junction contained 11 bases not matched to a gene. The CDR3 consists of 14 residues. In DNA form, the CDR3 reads TGTGCCAGCAGCCCATACATACAGGGGGGGCAAGCTTTCTTT. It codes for CASSPYIQGGQAFF.

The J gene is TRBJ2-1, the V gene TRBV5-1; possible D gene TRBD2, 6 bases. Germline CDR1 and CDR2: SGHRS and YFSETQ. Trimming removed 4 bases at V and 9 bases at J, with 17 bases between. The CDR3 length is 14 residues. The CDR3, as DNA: TGCGCCAGCAGCCCAGGAGGGGTTTCAGGTGAGCAGTTCTTC. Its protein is CASSPGGVSGEQFF.

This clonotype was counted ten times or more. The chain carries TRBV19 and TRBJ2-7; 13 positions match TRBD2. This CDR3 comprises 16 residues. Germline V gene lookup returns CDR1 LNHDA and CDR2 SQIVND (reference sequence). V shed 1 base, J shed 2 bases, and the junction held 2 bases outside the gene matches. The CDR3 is CASSIGTSGSPYEQYF. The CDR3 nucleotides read TGTGCCAGTAGTATAGGGACTAGCGGGAGCCCCTACGAGCAGTACTTC.

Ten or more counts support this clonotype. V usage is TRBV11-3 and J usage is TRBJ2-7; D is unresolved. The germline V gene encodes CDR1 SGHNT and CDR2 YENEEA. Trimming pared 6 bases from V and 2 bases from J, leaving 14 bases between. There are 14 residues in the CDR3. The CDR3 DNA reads TGTGCCAGCAGTCTTCCTCTGAACCCCTACGAGCAGTACTTC. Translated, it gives CASSLPLNPYEQYF.

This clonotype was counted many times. The CDR3 DNA follows: TGCAGCGTTGGGACAGTCAAAGGCAATCAGCCCCAGCATTTT. Translation: CSVGTVKGNQPQHF. The chain employs TRBV29-1 and TRBJ1-5, with D possibly matching TRBD1 (6 bases). The CDR3 has 14 residues. The germline V gene encodes CDR1 SQVTM and CDR2 ANQGSEA. V was shortened by 4 bases and J by 2 bases, with 12 bases between the two germline ends.

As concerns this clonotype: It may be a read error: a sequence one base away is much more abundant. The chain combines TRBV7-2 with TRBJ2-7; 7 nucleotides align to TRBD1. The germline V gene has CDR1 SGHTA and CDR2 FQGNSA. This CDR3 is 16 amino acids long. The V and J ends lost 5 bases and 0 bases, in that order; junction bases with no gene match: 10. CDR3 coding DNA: TGTGCCAGCAGCCTTGACCAGGGGGAATCCTCCTACGAGCAGTACTTC. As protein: CASSLDQGESSYEQYF.

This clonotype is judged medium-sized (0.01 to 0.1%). CDR3 in amino acids: CASSIWGGAGELFF. The CDR3 bases are TGTGCCAGCAGCATTTGGGGTGGGGCCGGGGAGCTGTTTTTT. The rearrangement uses TRBV11-3 and TRBJ2-2, with D unresolved. The CDR3 is made up of 14 amino acids. Trimming shortened V by 5 bases and J by 6 bases, and 13 bases separated the two germline ends. Germline CDR1 is SGHNT and CDR2 is YENEEA.